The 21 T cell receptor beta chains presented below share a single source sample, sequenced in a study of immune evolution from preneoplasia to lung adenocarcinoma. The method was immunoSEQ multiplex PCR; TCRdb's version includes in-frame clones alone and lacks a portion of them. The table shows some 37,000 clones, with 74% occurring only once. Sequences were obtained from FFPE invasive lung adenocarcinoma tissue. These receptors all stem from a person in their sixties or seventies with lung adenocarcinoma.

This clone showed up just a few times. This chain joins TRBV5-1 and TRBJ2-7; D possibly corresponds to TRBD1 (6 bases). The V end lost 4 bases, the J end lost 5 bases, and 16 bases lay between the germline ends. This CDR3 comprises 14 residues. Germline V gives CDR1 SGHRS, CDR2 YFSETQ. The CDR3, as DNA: TGCGCCAGCAGCGCGAACAGGGTTTTCGACGAGCAGTACTTC. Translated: CASSANRVFDEQYF.

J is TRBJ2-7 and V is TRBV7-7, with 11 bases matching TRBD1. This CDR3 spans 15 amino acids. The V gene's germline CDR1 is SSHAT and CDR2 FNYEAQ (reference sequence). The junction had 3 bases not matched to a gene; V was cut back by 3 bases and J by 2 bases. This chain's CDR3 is CASSFGTGGTYEQYF. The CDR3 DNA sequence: TGTGCCAGCAGCTTCGGGACAGGGGGAACCTACGAGCAGTACTTC.

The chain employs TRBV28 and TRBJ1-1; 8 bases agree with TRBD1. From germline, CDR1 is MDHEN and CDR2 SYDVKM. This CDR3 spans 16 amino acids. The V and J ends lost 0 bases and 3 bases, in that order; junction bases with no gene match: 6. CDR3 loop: CASSLWAGGSHTEAFF. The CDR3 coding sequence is TGTGCCAGCAGTTTATGGGCAGGGGGCTCGCACACTGAAGCTTTCTTT.

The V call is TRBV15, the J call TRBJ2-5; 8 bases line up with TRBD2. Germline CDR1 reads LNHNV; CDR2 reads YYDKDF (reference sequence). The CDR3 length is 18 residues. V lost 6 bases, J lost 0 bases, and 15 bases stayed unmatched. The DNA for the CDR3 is TGTGCCACCAGTCCCACCCTAACTAGCGGAGGGAACCAAGAGACCCAGTACTTC. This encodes CATSPTLTSGGNQETQYF.

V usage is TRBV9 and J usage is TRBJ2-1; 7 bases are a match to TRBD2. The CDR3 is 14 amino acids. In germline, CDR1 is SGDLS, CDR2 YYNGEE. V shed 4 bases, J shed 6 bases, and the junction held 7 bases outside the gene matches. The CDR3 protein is CASSKREAVNEQFF. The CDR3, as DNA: TGTGCCAGCAGCAAGCGGGAAGCGGTCAATGAGCAGTTCTTC.

CDR3 DNA: TGTGCCAGCTCACCGTCTCAGACCTACGAGCAGTACTTC. Encoded protein: CASSPSQTYEQYF. The gene calls are TRBV18 and TRBJ2-7; D ambiguous. Per the germline V gene, CDR1 is KGHSH and CDR2 is LQKENI. The CDR3 length is 13 residues. Trimming took 3 bases from V and 2 from J, leaving 8 bases between them.

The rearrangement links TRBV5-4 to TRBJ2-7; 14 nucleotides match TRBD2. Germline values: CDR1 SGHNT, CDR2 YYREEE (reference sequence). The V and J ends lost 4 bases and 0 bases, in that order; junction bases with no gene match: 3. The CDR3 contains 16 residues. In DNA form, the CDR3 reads TGTGCCAGCAGCGGACTAGCGGGAGGTATCTCCTACGAGCAGTACTTC. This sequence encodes CASSGLAGGISYEQYF.

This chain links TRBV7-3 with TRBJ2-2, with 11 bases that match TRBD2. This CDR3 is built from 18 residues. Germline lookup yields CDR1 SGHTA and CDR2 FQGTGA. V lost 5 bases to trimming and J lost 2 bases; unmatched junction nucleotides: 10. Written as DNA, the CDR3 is TGTGCCAGCAGCCCAGGGGGACTAGCGGAGCATAACACCGGGGAGCTGTTTTTT. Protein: CASSPGGLAEHNTGELFF.

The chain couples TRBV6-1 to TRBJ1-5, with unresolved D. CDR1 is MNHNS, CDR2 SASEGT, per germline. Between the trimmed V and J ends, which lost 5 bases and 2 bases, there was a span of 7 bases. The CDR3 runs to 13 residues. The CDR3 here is CASSTGGNQPQHF. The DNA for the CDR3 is TGTGCCAGCAGTACTGGGGGCAATCAGCCCCAGCATTTT.

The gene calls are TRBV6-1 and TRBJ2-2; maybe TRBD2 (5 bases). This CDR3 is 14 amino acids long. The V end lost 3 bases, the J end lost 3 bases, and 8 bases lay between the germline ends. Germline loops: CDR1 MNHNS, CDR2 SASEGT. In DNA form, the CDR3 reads TGTGCCAGCAGTGAGGCTAGCCACACCGGGGAGCTGTTTTTT. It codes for CASSEASHTGELFF.

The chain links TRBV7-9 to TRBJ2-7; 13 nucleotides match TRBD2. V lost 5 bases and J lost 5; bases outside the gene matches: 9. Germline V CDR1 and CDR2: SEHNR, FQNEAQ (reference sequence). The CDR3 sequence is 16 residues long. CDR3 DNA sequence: TGTGCCAGCAGCCCCAGGACTAGCGGGAGTTTCAACGAGCAGTACTTC. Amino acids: CASSPRTSGSFNEQYF. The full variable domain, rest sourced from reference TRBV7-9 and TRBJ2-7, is DTGVSQNPRHKITKRGQNVTFRCDPISEHNRLYWYRQTLGQGPEFLTYFQNEAQLEKSRLLSDRFSAERPKGSFSTLEIQRTEQGDSAMYLCASSPRTSGSFNEQYFGPGTRLTVT.

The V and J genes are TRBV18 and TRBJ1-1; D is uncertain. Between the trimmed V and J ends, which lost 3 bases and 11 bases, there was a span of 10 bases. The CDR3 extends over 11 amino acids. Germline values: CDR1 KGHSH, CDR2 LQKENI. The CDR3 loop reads CASSPEHVAFF. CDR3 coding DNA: TGTGCCAGCTCACCGGAACACGTCGCTTTCTTT.

DNA of the CDR3: TGTGCCAGCACTGACAGGGGTACGCAGTATTTT. Translating gives CASTDRGTQYF. The chain couples TRBV28 to TRBJ2-3; TRBD1 matches 8 bases. The J segment lost 8 bases and the V segment lost 7 bases, leaving 2 bases of the junction unmatched. This CDR3 spans 11 amino acids. Germline V lookup: CDR1 MDHEN, CDR2 SYDVKM.

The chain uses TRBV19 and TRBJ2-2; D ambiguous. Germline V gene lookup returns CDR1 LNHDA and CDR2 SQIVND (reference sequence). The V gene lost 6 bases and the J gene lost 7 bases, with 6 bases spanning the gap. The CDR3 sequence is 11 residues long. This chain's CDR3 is CASRRSGELFF. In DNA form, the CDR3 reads TGTGCCAGTAGACGGAGCGGGGAGCTGTTTTTT.

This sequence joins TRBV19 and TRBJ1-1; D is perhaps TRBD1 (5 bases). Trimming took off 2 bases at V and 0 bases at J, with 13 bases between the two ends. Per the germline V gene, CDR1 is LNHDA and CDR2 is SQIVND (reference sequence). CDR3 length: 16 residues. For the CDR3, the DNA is TGTGCCAGTAGTATATGGGGGAAGGGGATGAACACTGAAGCTTTCTTT. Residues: CASSIWGKGMNTEAFF.

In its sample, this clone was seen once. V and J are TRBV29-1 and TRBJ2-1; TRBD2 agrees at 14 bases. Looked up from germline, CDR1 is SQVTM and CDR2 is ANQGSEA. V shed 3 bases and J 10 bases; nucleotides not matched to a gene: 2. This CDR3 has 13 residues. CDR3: CSVEGLAGVEQFF. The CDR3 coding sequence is TGCAGCGTTGAGGGACTAGCGGGAGTCGAGCAGTTCTTC.

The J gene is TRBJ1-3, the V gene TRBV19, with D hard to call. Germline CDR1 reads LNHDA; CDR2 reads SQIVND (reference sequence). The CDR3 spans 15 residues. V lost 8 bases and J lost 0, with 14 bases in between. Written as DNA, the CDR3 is TGTGCCAGTCGTAGGGCTCTGATCTCTGGAAACACCATATATTTT. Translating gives CASRRALISGNTIYF.

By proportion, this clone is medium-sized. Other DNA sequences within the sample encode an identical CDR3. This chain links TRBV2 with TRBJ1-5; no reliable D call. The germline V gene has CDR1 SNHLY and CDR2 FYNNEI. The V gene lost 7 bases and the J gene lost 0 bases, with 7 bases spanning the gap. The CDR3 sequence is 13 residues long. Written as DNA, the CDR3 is TGTGCCAGCATGAGAGATAGCAATCAGCCCCAGCATTTT. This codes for CASMRDSNQPQHF.

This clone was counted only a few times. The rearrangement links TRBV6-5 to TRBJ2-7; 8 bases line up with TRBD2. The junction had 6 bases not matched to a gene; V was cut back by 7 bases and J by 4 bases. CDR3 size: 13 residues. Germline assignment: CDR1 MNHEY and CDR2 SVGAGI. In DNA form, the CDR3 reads TGTGCCAGCATGGGTAGCGGGACTTACGAGCAGTACTTC. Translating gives CASMGSGTYEQYF.

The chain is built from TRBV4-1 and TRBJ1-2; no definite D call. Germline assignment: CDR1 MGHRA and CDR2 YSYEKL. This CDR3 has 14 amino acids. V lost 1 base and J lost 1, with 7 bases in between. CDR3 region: CASSQVVRNYGYTF. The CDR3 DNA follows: TGCGCCAGCAGCCAAGTGGTCCGTAACTATGGCTACACCTTC.

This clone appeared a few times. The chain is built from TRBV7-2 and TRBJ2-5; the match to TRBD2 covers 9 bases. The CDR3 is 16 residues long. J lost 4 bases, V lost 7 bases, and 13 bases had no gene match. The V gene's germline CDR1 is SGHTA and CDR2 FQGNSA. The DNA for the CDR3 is TGTGCCAGCACCCGGGGGCGGGAGGGCCGGGGAGAGACCCAGTACTTC. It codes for CASTRGREGRGETQYF.